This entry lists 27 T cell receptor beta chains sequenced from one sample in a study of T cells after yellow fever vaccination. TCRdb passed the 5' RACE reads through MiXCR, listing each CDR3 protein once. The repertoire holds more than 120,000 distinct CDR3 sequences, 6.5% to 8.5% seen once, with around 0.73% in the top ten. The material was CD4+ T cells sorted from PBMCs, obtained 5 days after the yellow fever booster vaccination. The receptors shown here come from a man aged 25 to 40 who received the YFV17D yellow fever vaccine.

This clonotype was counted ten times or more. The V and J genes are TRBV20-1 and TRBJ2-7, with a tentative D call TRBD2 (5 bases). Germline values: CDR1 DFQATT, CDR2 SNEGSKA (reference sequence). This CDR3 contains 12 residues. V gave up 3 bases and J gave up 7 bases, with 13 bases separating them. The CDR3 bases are TGCAGTGCTAGTGGGTGGCCGGGGGAGCAGTACTTC. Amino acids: CSASGWPGEQYF.

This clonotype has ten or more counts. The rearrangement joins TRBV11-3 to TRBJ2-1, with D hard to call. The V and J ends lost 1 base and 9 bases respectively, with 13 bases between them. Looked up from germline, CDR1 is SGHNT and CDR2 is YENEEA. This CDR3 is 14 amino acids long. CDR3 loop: CASSLALGSIEQFF. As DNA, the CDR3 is TGTGCCAGCAGCTTAGCCCTAGGATCGATTGAGCAGTTCTTC.

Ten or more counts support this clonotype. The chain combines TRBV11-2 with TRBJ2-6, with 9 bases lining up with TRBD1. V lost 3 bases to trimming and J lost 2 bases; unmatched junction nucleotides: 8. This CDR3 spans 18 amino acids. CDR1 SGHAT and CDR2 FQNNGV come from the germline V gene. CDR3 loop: CASSFLGTGSTGANVLTF. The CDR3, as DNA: TGTGCCAGCAGCTTTTTAGGGACAGGGTCAACTGGGGCCAACGTCCTGACTTTC.

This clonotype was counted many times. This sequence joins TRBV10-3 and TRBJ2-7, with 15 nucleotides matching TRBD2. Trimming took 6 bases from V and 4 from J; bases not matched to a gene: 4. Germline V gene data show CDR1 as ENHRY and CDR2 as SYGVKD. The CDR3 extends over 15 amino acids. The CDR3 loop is CAISAGTSGRYEQYF. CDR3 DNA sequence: TGTGCCATCAGCGCCGGGACTAGCGGGAGGTACGAGCAGTACTTC.

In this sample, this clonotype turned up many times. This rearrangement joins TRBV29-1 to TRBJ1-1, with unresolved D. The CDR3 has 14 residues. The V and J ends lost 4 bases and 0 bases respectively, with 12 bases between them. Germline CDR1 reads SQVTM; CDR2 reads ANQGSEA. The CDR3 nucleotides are TGCAGCGTTGTCAGTCCGGGGATGAACACTGAAGCTTTCTTT. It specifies CSVVSPGMNTEAFF.

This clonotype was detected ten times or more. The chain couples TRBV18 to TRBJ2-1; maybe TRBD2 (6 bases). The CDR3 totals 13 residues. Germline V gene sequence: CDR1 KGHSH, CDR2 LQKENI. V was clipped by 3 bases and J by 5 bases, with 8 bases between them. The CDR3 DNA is TGTGCCAGCTCACCGGGACTCAACAATGAGCAGTTCTTC. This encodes CASSPGLNNEQFF.

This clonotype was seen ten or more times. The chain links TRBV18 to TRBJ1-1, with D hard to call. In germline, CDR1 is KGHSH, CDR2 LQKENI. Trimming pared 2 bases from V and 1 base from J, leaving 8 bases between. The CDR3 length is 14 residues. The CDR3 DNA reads TGTGCCAGCTCACCAGCGAGGCGGAACACTGAAGCTTTCTTT. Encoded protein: CASSPARRNTEAFF.

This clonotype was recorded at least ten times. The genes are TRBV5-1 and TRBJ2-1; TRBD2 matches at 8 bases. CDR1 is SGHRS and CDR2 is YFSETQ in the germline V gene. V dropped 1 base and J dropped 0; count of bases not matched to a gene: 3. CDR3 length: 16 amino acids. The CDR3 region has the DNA TGCGCCAGCAGCTTGCTGACTAGCGACTCCTACAATGAGCAGTTCTTC. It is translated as CASSLLTSDSYNEQFF.

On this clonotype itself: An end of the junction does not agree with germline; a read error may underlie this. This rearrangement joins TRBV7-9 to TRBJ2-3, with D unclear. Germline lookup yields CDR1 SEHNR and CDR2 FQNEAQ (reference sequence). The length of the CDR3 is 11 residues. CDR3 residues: CSSSLGDTQYF. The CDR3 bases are TGTTCCAGCAGCTTAGGAGATACGCAGTATTTT.

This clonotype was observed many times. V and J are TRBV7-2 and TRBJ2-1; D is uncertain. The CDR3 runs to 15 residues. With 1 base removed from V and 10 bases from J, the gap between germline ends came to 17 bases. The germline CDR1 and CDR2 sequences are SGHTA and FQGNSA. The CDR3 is CASSLDGPQRGEQFF. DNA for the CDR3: TGTGCCAGCAGCTTAGATGGGCCTCAAAGAGGCGAGCAGTTCTTC. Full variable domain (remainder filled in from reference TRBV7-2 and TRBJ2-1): GAGVSQSPSNKVTEKGKDVELRCDPISGHTALYWYRQSLGQGLEFLIYFQGNSAPDKSGLPSDRFSAERTGGSVSTLTIQRTQQEDSAVYLCASSLDGPQRGEQFFGPGTRLTVL.

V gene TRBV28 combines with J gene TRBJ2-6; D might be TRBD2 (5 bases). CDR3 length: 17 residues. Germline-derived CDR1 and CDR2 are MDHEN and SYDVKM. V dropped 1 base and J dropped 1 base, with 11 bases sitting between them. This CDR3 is CASSLSYSASGANVLTF. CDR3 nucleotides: TGTGCCAGCAGTTTATCCTATAGCGCTTCTGGGGCCAACGTCCTGACTTTC. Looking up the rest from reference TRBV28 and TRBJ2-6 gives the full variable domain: DVKVTQSSRYLVKRTGEKVFLECVQDMDHENMFWYRQDPGLGLRLIYFSYDVKMKEKGDIPEGYSVSREKKERFSLILESASTNQTSMYLCASSLSYSASGANVLTFGAGSRLTVL.

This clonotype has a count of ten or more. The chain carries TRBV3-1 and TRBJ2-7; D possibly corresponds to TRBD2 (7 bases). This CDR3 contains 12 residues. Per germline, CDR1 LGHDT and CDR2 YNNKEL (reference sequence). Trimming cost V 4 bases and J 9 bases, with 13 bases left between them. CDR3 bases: TGTGCCAGCAGCCTTCAAGGGGGGGGGCAGTACTTC. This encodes CASSLQGGGQYF.

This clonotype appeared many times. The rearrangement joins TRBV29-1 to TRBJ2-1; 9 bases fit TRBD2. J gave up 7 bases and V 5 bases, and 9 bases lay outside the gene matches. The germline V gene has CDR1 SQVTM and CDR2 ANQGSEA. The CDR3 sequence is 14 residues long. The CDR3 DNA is TGCAGCGTTCACCGAGCGGGAGGTAGAAATGAGCAGTTCTTC. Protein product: CSVHRAGGRNEQFF.

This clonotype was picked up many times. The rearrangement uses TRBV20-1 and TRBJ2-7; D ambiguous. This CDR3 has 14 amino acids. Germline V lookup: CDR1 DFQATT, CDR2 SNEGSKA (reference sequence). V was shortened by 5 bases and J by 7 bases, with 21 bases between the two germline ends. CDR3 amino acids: CSASPPIATDEQYF. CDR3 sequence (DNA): TGCAGTGCTTCCCCCCCGATCGCGACCGATGAGCAGTACTTC.

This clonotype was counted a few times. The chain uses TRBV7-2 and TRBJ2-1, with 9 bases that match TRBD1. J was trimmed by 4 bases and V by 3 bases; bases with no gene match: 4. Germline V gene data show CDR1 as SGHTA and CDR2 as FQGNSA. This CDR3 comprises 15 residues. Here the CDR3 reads CASSLDRGEYNEQFF. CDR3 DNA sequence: TGTGCCAGCAGCTTGGACAGGGGAGAATACAATGAGCAGTTCTTC.

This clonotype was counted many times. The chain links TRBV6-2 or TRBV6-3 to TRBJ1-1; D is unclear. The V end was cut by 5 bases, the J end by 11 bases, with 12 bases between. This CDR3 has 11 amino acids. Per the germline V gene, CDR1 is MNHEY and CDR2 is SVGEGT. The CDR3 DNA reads TGTGCCAGCAGTCACGGATCAGGCGCTTTCTTT. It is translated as CASSHGSGAFF.

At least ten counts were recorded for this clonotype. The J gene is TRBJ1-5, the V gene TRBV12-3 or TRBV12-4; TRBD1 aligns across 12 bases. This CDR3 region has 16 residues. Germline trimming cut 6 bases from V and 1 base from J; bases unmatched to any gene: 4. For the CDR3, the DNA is TGTGCCAGCAGGGGACAGGGGGCGCAGAGCAATCAGCCCCAGCATTTT. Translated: CASRGQGAQSNQPQHF.

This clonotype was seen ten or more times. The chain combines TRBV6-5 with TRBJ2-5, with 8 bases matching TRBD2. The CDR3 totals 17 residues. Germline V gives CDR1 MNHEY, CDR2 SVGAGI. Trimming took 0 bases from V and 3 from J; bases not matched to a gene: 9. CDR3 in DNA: TGTGCCAGCAGTTACTCGAGAGCGGGAGCAAAAAAAGAGACCCAGTACTTC. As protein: CASSYSRAGAKKETQYF.

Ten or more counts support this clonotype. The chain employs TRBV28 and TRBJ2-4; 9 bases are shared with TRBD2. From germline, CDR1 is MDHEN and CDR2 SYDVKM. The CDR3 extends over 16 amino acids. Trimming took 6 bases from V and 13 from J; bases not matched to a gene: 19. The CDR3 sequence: CASSPTTSSGSGPQYF. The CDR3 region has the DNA TGTGCCAGCAGCCCCACCACGAGTAGCGGGAGTGGGCCCCAGTACTTC.

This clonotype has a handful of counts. The CDR3 DNA follows: TGCAGTGCCGACCCCCCGGGACTAGAAGACACAGATACGCAGTATTTT. This translates into CSADPPGLEDTDTQYF. The V call is TRBV20-1, the J call TRBJ2-3; 8 bases agree with TRBD2. Germline V lookup: CDR1 DFQATT, CDR2 SNEGSKA (reference sequence). The CDR3 totals 16 residues. V lost 6 bases, J lost 2 bases, and 13 bases stayed unmatched.

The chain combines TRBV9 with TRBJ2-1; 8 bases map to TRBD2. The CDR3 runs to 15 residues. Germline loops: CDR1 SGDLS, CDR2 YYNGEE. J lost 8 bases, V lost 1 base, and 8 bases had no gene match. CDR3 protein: CASSVLIAGTDEQFF. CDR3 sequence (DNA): TGTGCCAGCAGCGTATTGATAGCGGGAACTGATGAGCAGTTCTTC.

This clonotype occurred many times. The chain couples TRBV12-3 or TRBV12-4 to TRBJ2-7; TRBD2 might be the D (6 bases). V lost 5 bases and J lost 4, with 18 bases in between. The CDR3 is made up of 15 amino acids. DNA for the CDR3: TGTGCCAGCAGTGCGATGGGTAGCGGCCCTTACGAGCAGTACTTC. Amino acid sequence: CASSAMGSGPYEQYF.

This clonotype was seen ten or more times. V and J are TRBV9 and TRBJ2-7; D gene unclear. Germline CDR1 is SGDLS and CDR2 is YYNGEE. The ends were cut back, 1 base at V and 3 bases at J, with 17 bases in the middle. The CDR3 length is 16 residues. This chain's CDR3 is CASSVSAMERFYEQYF. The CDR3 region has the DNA TGTGCCAGCAGCGTATCGGCGATGGAGCGTTTCTACGAGCAGTACTTC.

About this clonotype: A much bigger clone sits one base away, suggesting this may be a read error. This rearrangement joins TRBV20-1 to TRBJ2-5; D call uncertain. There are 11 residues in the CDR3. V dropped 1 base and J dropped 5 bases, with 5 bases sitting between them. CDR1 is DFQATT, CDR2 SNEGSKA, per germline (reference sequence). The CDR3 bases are TGCAGTGCTAGAGCGCAGGAGACCCAGTACTTC. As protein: CSARAQETQYF.

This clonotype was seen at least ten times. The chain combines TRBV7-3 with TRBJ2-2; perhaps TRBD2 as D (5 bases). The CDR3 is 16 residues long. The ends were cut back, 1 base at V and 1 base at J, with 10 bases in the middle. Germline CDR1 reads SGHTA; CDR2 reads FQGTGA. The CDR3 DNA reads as TGTGCCAGCAGCTTAAATATTGGACTGAACACCGGGGAGCTGTTTTTT. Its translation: CASSLNIGLNTGELFF.

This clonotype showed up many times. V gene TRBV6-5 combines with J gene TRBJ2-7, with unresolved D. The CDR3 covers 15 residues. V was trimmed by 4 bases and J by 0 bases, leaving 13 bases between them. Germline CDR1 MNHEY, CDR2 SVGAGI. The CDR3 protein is CASSSNWASSYEQYF. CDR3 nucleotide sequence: TGTGCCAGCAGTTCTAACTGGGCGAGCTCCTACGAGCAGTACTTC.

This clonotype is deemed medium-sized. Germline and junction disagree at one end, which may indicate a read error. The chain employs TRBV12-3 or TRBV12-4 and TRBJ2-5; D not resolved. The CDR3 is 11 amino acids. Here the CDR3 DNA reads TGCGCCAGCAGCTTGGAAGAGACCCAGTACTTC. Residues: CASSLEETQYF.